This T cell receptor beta chain was obtained from a study of T cells in Graves' hyperthyroidism and ophthalmopathy. Turning to this clonotype: Its antigen is not known. This sequence may be a read error, since a much larger clone differs from it by one base.

The ends lost 11 bases at V and 3 bases at J; junction bases unmatched: 15. Germline V gene data show CDR1 as SGHVS and CDR2 as FNYEAQ. The CDR3 is made up of 16 amino acids. A patient was excluded if there was uncontrolled infection, other autoimmune disease, pregnancy or lactation. TCR beta CDR3 regions were amplified from RNA. Using the HTBI primer set, a first-round RT-PCR was run on the TCR CDR3. TCRdb ran MiXCR on the multiplex PCR reads and lists one entry per CDR3 protein. Of 500,000 to 750,000 distinct CDR3 sequences listed, roughly 50% are singletons. Whole-study findings and limits: Most clonotypes that expanded in the thyroid above 0.001 also showed up in blood. Ophthalmopathy cases were set apart from stable hyperthyroidism by a 13 V-J model.

Sequencing input: peripheral blood or thyroid tissue (not recorded which). This sequence joins TRBV7-6 and TRBJ1-4, with 7 bases that match TRBD1. This TCR was sampled from a woman in her late teens or twenties with Graves' hyperthyroidism. CDR3 nucleotide sequence: TGTGCCGGCGCCCCGAGACAGGGTTCTGCTAATGAAAAACTGTTTTTT. This translates into CAGAPRQGSANEKLFF.